This entry describes one T cell receptor (beta chain). This sample is drawn from a study of blood T cell repertoires in COVID-19. Looking at the study overall: COVID-19 samples, acute and convalescent, were from the United States, Italy and Spain.

Method: immunoSEQ multiplex PCR; TCRdb's copy keeps in-frame clones and lacks some. The sample holds around 260,000 clones, more than 90% seen once. Trimming took 5 bases from V and 10 from J; bases not matched to a gene: 16. Per the germline V gene, CDR1 is LNHDA and CDR2 is SQIVND (reference sequence). This CDR3 has 18 amino acids. Those enrolled in Seattle joined during active infection and were followed longitudinally afterward. Sample: peripheral blood. The chain is built from TRBV19 and TRBJ2-1; 14 nucleotides line up with TRBD2. The sequence was obtained from a person aged 18 to 30 with COVID-19, enrolled during active disease. The DNA for the CDR3 is TGTGCCAGTAGTTCTTCGACTAGCGGGAGGGCCTTGGGGTTAGAGCAGTTCTTC. Encoded protein: CASSSSTSGRALGLEQFF. The whole variable domain, remainder taken from reference TRBV19 and TRBJ2-1, is DGGITQSPKYLFRKEGQNVTLSCEQNLNHDAMYWYRQDPGQGLRLIYYSQIVNDFQKGDIAEGYSVSREKKESFPLTVTSAQKNPTAFYLCASSSSTSGRALGLEQFFGPGTRLTVL.